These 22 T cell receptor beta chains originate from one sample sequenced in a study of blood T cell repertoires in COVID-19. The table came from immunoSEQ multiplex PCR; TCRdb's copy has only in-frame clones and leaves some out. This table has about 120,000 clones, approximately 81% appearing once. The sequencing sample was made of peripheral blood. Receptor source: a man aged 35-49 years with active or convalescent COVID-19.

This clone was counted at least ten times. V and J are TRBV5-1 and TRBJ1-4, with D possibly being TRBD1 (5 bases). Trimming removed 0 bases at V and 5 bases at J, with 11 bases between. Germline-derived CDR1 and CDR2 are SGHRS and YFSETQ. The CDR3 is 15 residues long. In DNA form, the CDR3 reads TGCGCCAGCAGCTTGGCGTTGGCAGGGAATGAAAAACTGTTTTTT. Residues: CASSLALAGNEKLFF.

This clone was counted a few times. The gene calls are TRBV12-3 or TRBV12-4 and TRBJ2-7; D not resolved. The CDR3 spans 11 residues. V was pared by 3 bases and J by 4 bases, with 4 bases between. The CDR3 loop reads CASSFRYEQYF. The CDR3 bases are TGTGCCAGCAGTTTCCGGTACGAGCAGTACTTC.

Written as DNA, the CDR3 is TGTGCCAGCAGCCCTATGGGGGGTAGTGTCTCCTACGAGCAGTACTTC. It translates to CASSPMGGSVSYEQYF. The chain joins TRBV5-4 to TRBJ2-7; weak D call: TRBD2 (6 bases). CDR1 is SGHNT and CDR2 is YYREEE in the germline V gene (reference sequence). CDR3 length: 16 amino acids. V was cut by 4 bases and J by 0 bases, with 17 bases left in between.

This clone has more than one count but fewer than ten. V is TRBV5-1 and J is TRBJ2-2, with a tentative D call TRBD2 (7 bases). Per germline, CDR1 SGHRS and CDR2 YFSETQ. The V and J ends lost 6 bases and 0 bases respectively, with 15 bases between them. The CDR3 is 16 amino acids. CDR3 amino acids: CASTPGGGANTGELFF. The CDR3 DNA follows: TGCGCCAGCACCCCCGGAGGGGGGGCGAACACCGGGGAGCTGTTTTTT.

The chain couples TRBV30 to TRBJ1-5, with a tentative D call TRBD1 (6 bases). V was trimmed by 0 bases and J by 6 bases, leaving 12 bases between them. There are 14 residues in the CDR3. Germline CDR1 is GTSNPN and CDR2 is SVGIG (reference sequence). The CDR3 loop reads CAWSVHREGQPQHF. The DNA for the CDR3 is TGTGCCTGGAGTGTACACAGGGAAGGTCAGCCCCAGCATTTT.

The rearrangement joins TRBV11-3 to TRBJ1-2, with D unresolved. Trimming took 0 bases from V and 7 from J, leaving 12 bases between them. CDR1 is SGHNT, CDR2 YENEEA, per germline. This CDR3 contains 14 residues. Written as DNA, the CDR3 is TGTGCCAGCAGCTTAGATGGGCCGGGAGGTGGCTACACCTTC. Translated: CASSLDGPGGGYTF.

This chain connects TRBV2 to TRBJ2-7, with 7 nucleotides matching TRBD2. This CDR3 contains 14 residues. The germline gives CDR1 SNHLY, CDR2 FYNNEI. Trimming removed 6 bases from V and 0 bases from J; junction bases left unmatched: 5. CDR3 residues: CASRGRENSYEQYF. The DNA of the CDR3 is TGTGCCAGCAGAGGGCGGGAGAACTCCTACGAGCAGTACTTC.

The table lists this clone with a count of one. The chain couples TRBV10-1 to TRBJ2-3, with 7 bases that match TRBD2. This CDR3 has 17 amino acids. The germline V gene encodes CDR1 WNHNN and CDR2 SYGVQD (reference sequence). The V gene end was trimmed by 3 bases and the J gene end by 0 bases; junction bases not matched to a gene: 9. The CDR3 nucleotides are TGCGCCAGCAGTGAACTAAGCGGCGGGGGTAGCACAGATACGCAGTATTTT. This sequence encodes CASSELSGGGSTDTQYF.

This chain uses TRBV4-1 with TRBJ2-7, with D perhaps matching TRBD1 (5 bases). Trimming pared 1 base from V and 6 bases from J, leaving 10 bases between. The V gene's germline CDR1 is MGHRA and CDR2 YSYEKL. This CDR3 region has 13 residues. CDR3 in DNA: TGCGCCAGCAGCCAAGGGCTAGGGGCCGAGCAGTACTTC. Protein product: CASSQGLGAEQYF.

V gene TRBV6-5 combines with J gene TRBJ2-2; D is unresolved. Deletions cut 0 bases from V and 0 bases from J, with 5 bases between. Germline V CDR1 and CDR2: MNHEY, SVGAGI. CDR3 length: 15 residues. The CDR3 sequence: CASSYSRSNTGELFF. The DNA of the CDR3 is TGTGCCAGCAGTTACTCGAGGTCGAACACCGGGGAGCTGTTTTTT.

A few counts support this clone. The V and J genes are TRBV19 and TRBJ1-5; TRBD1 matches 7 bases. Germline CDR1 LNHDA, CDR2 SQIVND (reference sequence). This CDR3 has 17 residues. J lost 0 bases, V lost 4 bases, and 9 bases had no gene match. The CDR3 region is CASSTRDSYFSNQPQHF. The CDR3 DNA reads TGTGCCAGTAGTACGCGGGACAGCTACTTTAGCAATCAGCCCCAGCATTTT.

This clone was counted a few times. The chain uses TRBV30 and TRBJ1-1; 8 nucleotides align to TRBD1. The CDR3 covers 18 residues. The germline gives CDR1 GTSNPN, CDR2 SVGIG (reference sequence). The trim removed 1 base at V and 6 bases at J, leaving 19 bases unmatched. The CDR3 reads CAWSDYLPWTGRIAEAFF. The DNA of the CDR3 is TGTGCCTGGAGTGATTACCTACCTTGGACAGGGAGAATAGCTGAAGCTTTCTTT.

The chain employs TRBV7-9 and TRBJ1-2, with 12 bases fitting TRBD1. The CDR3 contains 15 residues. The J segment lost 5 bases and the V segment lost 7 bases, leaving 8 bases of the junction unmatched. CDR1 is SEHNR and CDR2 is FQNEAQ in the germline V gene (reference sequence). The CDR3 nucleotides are TGTGCCAGCACTTGGGACAGGGGGCGTCGGTATGGCTACACCTTC. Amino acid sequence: CASTWDRGRRYGYTF.

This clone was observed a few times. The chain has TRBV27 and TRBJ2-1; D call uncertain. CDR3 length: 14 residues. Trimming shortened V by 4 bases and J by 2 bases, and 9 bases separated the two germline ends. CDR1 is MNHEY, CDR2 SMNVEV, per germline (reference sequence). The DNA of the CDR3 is TGTGCCAGCAGTTGGCTTGCCCCCTACAATGAGCAGTTCTTC. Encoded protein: CASSWLAPYNEQFF.

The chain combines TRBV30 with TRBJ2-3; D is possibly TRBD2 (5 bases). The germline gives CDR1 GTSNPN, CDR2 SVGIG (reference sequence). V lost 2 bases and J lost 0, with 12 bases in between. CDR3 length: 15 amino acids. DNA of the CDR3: TGTGCCTGGAGTTTCAGCGGCCATAGCACAGATACGCAGTATTTT. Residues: CAWSFSGHSTDTQYF.

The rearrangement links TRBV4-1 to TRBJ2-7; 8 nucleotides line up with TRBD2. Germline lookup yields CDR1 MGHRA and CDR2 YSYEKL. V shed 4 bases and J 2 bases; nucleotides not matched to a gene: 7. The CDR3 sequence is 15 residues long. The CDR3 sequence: CASSLQAGDPYEQYF. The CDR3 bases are TGCGCCAGCAGCCTCCAAGCGGGAGACCCCTACGAGCAGTACTTC.

The CDR3 sequence is CASSRGDRLNSPLHF. The CDR3 DNA reads as TGTGCCAGCAGCCGGGGGGACAGGCTTAATTCACCCCTCCACTTT. This chain uses TRBV7-2 with TRBJ1-6; 8 bases agree with TRBD1. After removal of 5 bases from V and 6 bases from J, the junction contained 6 bases not matched to a gene. CDR1 SGHTA and CDR2 FQGNSA come from the germline V gene. This CDR3 has 15 residues.

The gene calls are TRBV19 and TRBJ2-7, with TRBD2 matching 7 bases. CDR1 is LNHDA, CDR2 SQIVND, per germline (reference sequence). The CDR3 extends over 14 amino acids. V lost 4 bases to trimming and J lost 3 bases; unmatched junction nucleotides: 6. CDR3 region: CASSKSGAIYEQYF. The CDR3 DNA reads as TGTGCCAGTAGTAAAAGCGGGGCAATCTACGAGCAGTACTTC. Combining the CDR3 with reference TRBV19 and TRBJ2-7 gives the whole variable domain DGGITQSPKYLFRKEGQNVTLSCEQNLNHDAMYWYRQDPGQGLRLIYYSQIVNDFQKGDIAEGYSVSREKKESFPLTVTSAQKNPTAFYLCASSKSGAIYEQYFGPGTRLTVT.

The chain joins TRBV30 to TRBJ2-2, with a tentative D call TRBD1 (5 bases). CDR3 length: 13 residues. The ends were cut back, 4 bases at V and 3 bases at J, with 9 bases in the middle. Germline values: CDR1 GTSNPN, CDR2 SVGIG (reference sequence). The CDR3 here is CAWNGRDTGELFF. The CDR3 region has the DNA TGTGCCTGGAATGGCAGGGACACCGGGGAGCTGTTTTTT.

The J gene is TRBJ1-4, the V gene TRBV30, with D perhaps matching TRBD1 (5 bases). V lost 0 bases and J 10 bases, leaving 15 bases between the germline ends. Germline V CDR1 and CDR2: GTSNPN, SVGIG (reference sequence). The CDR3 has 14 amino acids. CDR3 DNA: TGTGCCTGGAGTGTGCCCGGGGGAGGTGGAAAACTGTTTTTT. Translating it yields CAWSVPGGGGKLFF.

The CDR3 DNA follows: TGCGCCAGCAGTAGCGGGGGGAGCTCCTACAATGAGCAGTTCTTC. Protein product: CASSSGGSSYNEQFF. The V and J genes are TRBV5-1 and TRBJ2-1; the match to TRBD2 covers 10 bases. V lost 5 bases, J lost 0 bases, and 2 bases stayed unmatched. Germline V gene lookup returns CDR1 SGHRS and CDR2 YFSETQ. The CDR3 has 15 amino acids.

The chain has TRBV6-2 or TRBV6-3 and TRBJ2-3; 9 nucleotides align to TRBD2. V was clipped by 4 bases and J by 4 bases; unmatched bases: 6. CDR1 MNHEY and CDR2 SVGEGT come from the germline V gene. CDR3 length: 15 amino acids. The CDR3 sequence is CASSWTSARADTQYF. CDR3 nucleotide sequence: TGTGCCAGCAGTTGGACTAGCGCAAGGGCAGATACGCAGTATTTT.